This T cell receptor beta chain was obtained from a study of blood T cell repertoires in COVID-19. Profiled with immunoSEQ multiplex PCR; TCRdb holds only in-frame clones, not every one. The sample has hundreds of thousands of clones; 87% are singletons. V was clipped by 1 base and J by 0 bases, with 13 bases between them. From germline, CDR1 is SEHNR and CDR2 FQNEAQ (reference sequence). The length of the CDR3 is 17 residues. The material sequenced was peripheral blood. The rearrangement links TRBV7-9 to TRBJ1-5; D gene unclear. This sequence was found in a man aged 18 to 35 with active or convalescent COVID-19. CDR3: CASSLGRRGDSNQPQHF. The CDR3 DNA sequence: TGTGCCAGCAGCTTAGGGCGACGGGGAGATAGCAATCAGCCCCAGCATTTT. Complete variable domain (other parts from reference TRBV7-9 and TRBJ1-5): DTGVSQNPRHKITKRGQNVTFRCDPISEHNRLYWYRQTLGQGPEFLTYFQNEAQLEKSRLLSDRFSAERPKGSFSTLEIQRTEQGDSAMYLCASSLGRRGDSNQPQHFGDGTRLSIL.